This T cell receptor beta chain derives from a study of CD8+CD57+ T cells in acquired aplastic anemia. Study information: Sorted CD4+ and CD8+ cells gave an average of around 3.3 ug of DNA. Study-level results: Common to patients and controls were roughly 30 CD8+ CDR3 sequences.

In the case of this clonotype: Its antigen is as yet unknown.

It was genomic DNA that served as the template for profiling TCR beta VDJ and CDR3. TCRdb recomputed calls from the reads with MiXCR, one row per CDR3 protein. Among approximately 180,000 distinct CDR3 sequences listed, around 63% were seen once. CD8+CD57+ cell expansion, shown by flow cytometry, had occurred in the patients selected for sequencing. In all patients, the disease was severe acquired aplastic anemia. Untreated patients provided the blood samples, with no therapy given before sampling. The sample comprised sorted CD4+, CD8+, or CD8+CD57+ T cells (not recorded which) from PBMCs. This receptor was obtained from a human donor with aplastic anemia.

CDR3 residues: CASSNRGLTEAFF. CDR3 nucleotides: TGTGCCAGTAGTAACAGGGGATTGACTGAAGCTTTCTTT. The chain links TRBV19 to TRBJ1-1, with 7 bases matching TRBD1. V trimming: 4 bases; J trimming: 5 bases; junction bases outside the gene matches: 4. The CDR3 sequence is 13 residues long. Germline CDR1 and CDR2: LNHDA and SQIVND (reference sequence).